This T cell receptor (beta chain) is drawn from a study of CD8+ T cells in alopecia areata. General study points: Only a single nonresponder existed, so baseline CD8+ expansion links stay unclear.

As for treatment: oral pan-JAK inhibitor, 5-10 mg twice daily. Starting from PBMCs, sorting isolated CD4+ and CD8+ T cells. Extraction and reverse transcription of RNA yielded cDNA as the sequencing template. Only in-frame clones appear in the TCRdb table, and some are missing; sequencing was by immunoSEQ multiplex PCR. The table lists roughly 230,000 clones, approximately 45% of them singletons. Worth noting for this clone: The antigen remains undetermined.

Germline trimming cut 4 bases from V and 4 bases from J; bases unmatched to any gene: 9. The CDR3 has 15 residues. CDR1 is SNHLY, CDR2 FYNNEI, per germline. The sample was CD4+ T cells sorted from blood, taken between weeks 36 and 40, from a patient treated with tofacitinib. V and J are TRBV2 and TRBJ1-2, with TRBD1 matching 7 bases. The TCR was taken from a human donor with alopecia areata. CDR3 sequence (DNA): TGTGCCAGCAGTGCCTCCCGGTCAGGGGGCTATGGCTACACCTTC. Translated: CASSASRSGGYGYTF. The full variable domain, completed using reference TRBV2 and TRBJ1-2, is EPEVTQTPSHQVTQMGQEVILRCVPISNHLYFYWYRQILGQKVEFLVSFYNNEISEKSEIFDDQFSVERPDGSNFTLKIRSTKLEDSAMYFCASSASRSGGYGYTFGSGTRLTVV.